There are a few counts of the clone carrying this T cell receptor beta chain. Other DNA sequences in this specimen translate into the identical CDR3. V lost 4 bases to trimming and J lost 3 bases; unmatched junction nucleotides: 1. Germline CDR1 SEHNR, CDR2 FQNEAQ (reference sequence). CDR3 length equals 14 residues. Reverse transcription of all isolated RNA meant that expressed TCRB transcripts were sequenced. The method was immunoSEQ multiplex PCR; TCRdb's version includes in-frame clones alone and lacks a portion of them. The sample holds under 800,000 clones, roughly 15% seen once. The source of the sample is a study of beta chain features in type 1 diabetes.

Sequencing was carried out using naive CD4+ T cells from blood. This clonotype originated in a man between 18 and 35 years old in good health. The chain couples TRBV7-9 to TRBJ1-1; 11 nucleotides line up with TRBD1. Here the CDR3 reads CASSWGQGDTEAFF. The CDR3 coding sequence is TGTGCCAGCAGCTGGGGACAGGGGGACACTGAAGCTTTCTTT.